The present entry profiles one TCR beta chain with its context. The trim removed 6 bases at V and 3 bases at J, leaving 11 bases unmatched. This CDR3 has 17 amino acids. CDR1 ENHRY and CDR2 SYGVKD come from the germline V gene. TCRdb's table, derived via immunoSEQ multiplex PCR, lists solely in-frame clones and lacks some. The table lists roughly 76,000 clones, more than 75% of them singletons, with 2.5% in the top ten. The entry originates in a study of OX40 agonist ivuxolimab in advanced cancers. Turning to the study itself: People in dose escalation had one of these cancers: hepatocellular carcinoma, melanoma, renal cell or head and neck cancer.

The chain combines TRBV10-3 with TRBJ2-1, with TRBD2 matching over 10 bases. This TCR came from an adult with an advanced solid tumor such as melanoma, head and neck, liver or kidney cancer. The sequences come from CD4+ or CD8+ T cells sorted from blood, collected in a trial of the OX40 agonist ivuxolimab. The DNA of the CDR3 is TGTGCCATCAGGGGTAGCGGGGGGTCCCCCCACTACAATGAGCAGTTCTTC. Amino acid sequence: CAIRGSGGSPHYNEQFF.